This TCR beta chain originates from a study of glioma-infiltrating T cells. This clonotype was seen repeatedly, ten times or more. Germline lookup yields CDR1 MNHNS and CDR2 SASEGT. The CDR3 covers 14 residues. V lost 5 bases to trimming and J lost 2 bases; unmatched junction nucleotides: 4. Using RNA template, CDR3s of TCR alpha and beta were amplified with iRepertoire arm-PCR. TCRdb itself ran the multiplex PCR reads through MiXCR, one entry per CDR3 protein. The sample yields approximately 100,000 distinct CDR3 sequences, less than 30% seen once. This TCR was recovered from a human donor with low-grade glioma or glioblastoma, undergoing nonglioma brain surgery, or in good health (not recorded which). The gene calls are TRBV6-1 and TRBJ2-7, with 9 bases matching TRBD1. Sequenced material: glioma tissue, nonneoplastic brain tissue, or PBMCs (not recorded which). CDR3 DNA sequence: TGTGCCAGCAGTTACGGGACAGGGACCTACGAGCAGTACTTC. This translates into CASSYGTGTYEQYF.